A single sample gave rise to the 19 T cell receptor beta chains below, sequenced in a study of cytomegalovirus exposure and HLA in healthy donors. A multiplex PCR was run with 60 Vbeta primers and 13 Jbeta primers. Sequencing used immunoSEQ multiplex PCR; TCRdb keeps in-frame clones, though not all of them. The sample contains 150,000 to 170,000 clones, around 81% of which appear only once. Input material: PBMCs. Receptors originate from a woman aged 40 to 50 in good health and CMV-seropositive.

In its sample, this clone was seen a few times. The rearrangement uses TRBV9 and TRBJ2-2; 8 bases align to TRBD2. CDR1 and CDR2 (germline): SGDLS, YYNGEE. The junction had 7 bases not matched to a gene; V was cut back by 4 bases and J by 2 bases. CDR3 length equals 16 residues. The CDR3, as DNA: TGTGCCAGCAGCCGCCCAGCGGGAGCTAACACCGGGGAGCTGTTTTTT. It yields the protein CASSRPAGANTGELFF.

The chain's CDR3 is CASSRGSFNEKLFF. As DNA, the CDR3 is TGCGCCAGCAGCCGTGGTAGCTTCAATGAAAAACTGTTTTTT. The chain recombines TRBV5-1 with TRBJ1-4; D is uncertain. The germline CDR1 and CDR2 sequences are SGHRS and YFSETQ. The CDR3 spans 14 residues. Trimming stripped 4 bases from V and 5 bases from J, with 12 bases between.

The chain carries TRBV29-1 and TRBJ1-1; D may be TRBD1 (5 bases). Trimming shortened V by 7 bases and J by 1 base, and 10 bases separated the two germline ends. This CDR3 has 12 residues. The germline CDR1 and CDR2 sequences are SQVTM and ANQGSEA. CDR3 sequence (DNA): TGCAGCGCGAAACAGGAGAACACTGAAGCTTTCTTT. Amino acids: CSAKQENTEAFF.

The CDR3 nucleotides are TGTGCCAGCAGCTTAGGGGGGGCAGCGGAGCAGTACTTC. This encodes CASSLGGAAEQYF. The chain employs TRBV7-3 and TRBJ2-7, with D possibly TRBD2 on 7 matching bases. Trimming stripped 2 bases from V and 7 bases from J, with 12 bases between. The CDR3 runs 13 residues. The germline gives CDR1 SGHTA, CDR2 FQGTGA.

V and J are TRBV27 and TRBJ2-6; 8 bases are shared with TRBD1. This CDR3 has 17 residues. In germline, CDR1 is MNHEY, CDR2 SMNVEV (reference sequence). Trimming at V came to 4 bases and at J to 0 bases, leaving 5 bases not matched to a gene. The CDR3 nucleotides are TGTGCCAGCAGTTCGGGACAGGTTAGCTCTGGGGCCAACGTCCTGACTTTC. Translated, it gives CASSSGQVSSGANVLTF.

V usage is TRBV4-1 and J usage is TRBJ2-7; TRBD1 is a possible D gene (6 bases). The CDR3 is made up of 13 amino acids. V lost 5 bases and J lost 2, with 10 bases in between. CDR1 and CDR2 (germline): MGHRA, YSYEKL. DNA for the CDR3: TGCGCCAGCAGCTTTGACAGGACCTACGAGCAGTACTTC. This sequence encodes CASSFDRTYEQYF.

This clone is a singleton in its sample. This chain joins TRBV19 and TRBJ2-1; 8 bases are a match to TRBD2. Trimming cost V 7 bases and J 7 bases; bases outside gene matches: 15. CDR1 LNHDA and CDR2 SQIVND come from the germline V gene (reference sequence). CDR3 length: 16 residues. This CDR3 reads CASTLTLAGLGNEQFF. The DNA for the CDR3 is TGTGCCAGTACCCTTACCTTAGCGGGGCTGGGTAATGAGCAGTTCTTC.

This sequence joins TRBV28 and TRBJ2-4; 10 bases map to TRBD1. Germline V gene data show CDR1 as MDHEN and CDR2 as SYDVKM. The CDR3 spans 16 residues. V lost 6 bases, J lost 7 bases, and 12 bases stayed unmatched. The chain's CDR3 is CASSRRGTGAWNIQYF. The CDR3 DNA reads as TGTGCCAGCAGCCGAAGGGGGACAGGGGCTTGGAACATTCAGTACTTC.

The count of this clone is one. This sequence joins TRBV6-1 and TRBJ1-1, with a tentative D call TRBD1 (6 bases). Germline CDR1 is MNHNS and CDR2 is SASEGT. The germline V and J ends were trimmed by 4 bases and 0 bases, with 21 bases remaining between them. The CDR3 runs 18 residues. CDR3 amino acids: CASSVRGGRLALNTEAFF. The CDR3 DNA follows: TGTGCCAGCAGTGTCCGGGGGGGGCGGCTAGCGTTGAACACTGAAGCTTTCTTT.

This chain joins TRBV5-1 and TRBJ1-3, with D possibly matching TRBD1 (5 bases). The V and J ends lost 0 bases and 0 bases respectively, with 7 bases between them. This CDR3 is 15 amino acids long. Looked up from germline, CDR1 is SGHRS and CDR2 is YFSETQ. The CDR3 DNA reads as TGCGCCAGCAGCTTGGGGGGCGGCTCTGGAAACACCATATATTTT. Translating gives CASSLGGGSGNTIYF.

This sequence joins TRBV5-6 and TRBJ2-1, with TRBD1 identical over 8 bases. This CDR3 is built from 16 residues. V lost 4 bases, J lost 8 bases, and 14 bases stayed unmatched. Germline loops: CDR1 SGHDT, CDR2 YYEEEE. The CDR3 DNA sequence: TGTGCCAGCAGCAGAGGGTCGGACAGGGTTTTATATGAGCAGTTCTTC. It translates to CASSRGSDRVLYEQFF.

J is TRBJ1-3 and V is TRBV19, with no clear D. The CDR3 totals 13 residues. With 3 bases removed from V and 8 bases from J, the gap between germline ends came to 11 bases. The germline V gene has CDR1 LNHDA and CDR2 SQIVND (reference sequence). Written as DNA, the CDR3 is TGTGCCAGTAGTATCATGCCTGCAGACACCATATATTTT. It encodes CASSIMPADTIYF.

The chain combines TRBV19 with TRBJ2-7, with TRBD2 matching 9 bases. CDR1 is LNHDA, CDR2 SQIVND, per germline (reference sequence). The CDR3 loop spans 16 amino acids. The junction had 7 bases not matched to a gene; V was cut back by 0 bases and J by 4 bases. CDR3 nucleotides: TGTGCCAGTAGTATAGATCTTACACTAGCGGGTTACGAGCAGTACTTC. This sequence encodes CASSIDLTLAGYEQYF.

This chain joins TRBV28 and TRBJ2-7; 8 positions agree with TRBD2. In germline, CDR1 is MDHEN, CDR2 SYDVKM. J gave up 9 bases and V 3 bases, and 13 bases lay outside the gene matches. The CDR3 runs to 15 residues. The CDR3 coding sequence is TGTGCCAGCAGTTTCCCAACCACTAGCGGCCGTGGGCAGTACTTC. The encoded protein is CASSFPTTSGRGQYF.

The V and J genes are TRBV30 and TRBJ1-2, with 7 nucleotides matching TRBD1. The CDR3 covers 15 residues. V trimming: 0 bases; J trimming: 4 bases; junction bases outside the gene matches: 8. Germline V CDR1 and CDR2: GTSNPN, SVGIG (reference sequence). The CDR3 loop is CAWSVGTGAGYGYTF. CDR3 in DNA: TGTGCCTGGAGTGTAGGTACAGGGGCCGGCTATGGCTACACCTTC. The whole variable domain, filled in from reference TRBV30 and TRBJ1-2, reads SQTIHQWPATLVQPVGSPLSLECTVEGTSNPNLYWYRQAAGRGLQLLFYSVGIGQISSEVPQNLSASRPQDRQFILSSKKLLLSDSGFYLCAWSVGTGAGYGYTFGSGTRLTVV.

V is TRBV2 and J is TRBJ1-2, with 11 bases lining up with TRBD1. J gave up 7 bases and V 4 bases, and 5 bases lay outside the gene matches. Germline loops: CDR1 SNHLY, CDR2 FYNNEI. The CDR3 covers 14 residues. CDR3 protein: CASSVRTGGIGYTF. The DNA for the CDR3 is TGTGCCAGCAGTGTTAGGACAGGGGGCATTGGCTACACCTTC.

In its sample, this clone was seen a few times. The CDR3 loop reads CASSYSFDGFEAFF. The CDR3 nucleotides are TGTGCCAGCAGTTACTCCTTTGACGGGTTTGAAGCTTTCTTT. The chain employs TRBV6-6 and TRBJ1-1; D gene uncertain. CDR3 size: 14 residues. Germline assignment: CDR1 MNHNY and CDR2 SVGAGI (reference sequence). Trimming shortened V by 0 bases and J by 7 bases, and 12 bases separated the two germline ends.

Only one count was recorded for this clone. The genes are TRBV12-5 and TRBJ2-3; no firm D call. V was pared by 3 bases and J by 1 base, with 5 bases between. Germline loops: CDR1 LGHNT, CDR2 FRNRAP. The CDR3 consists of 13 residues. This CDR3 reads CASGFSGTDTQYF. The CDR3 region has the DNA TGTGCTAGTGGTTTCTCAGGCACAGATACGCAGTATTTT.

This clone was detected once. The chain couples TRBV5-1 to TRBJ2-5; 8 bases fit TRBD2. Trimming at V came to 4 bases and at J to 1 base, leaving 3 bases not matched to a gene. This CDR3 has 14 amino acids. CDR1 and CDR2 (germline): SGHRS, YFSETQ. The DNA of the CDR3 is TGCGCCAGCAGCCGCGGGACTAGCCAAGAGACCCAGTACTTC. Protein: CASSRGTSQETQYF.